The 28 T cell receptor beta chains reported below all come from one sample, sequenced in a study of vaccination and CD4 T cells after COVID-19. At the Johns Hopkins FTIC core, DNA taken from cultured CD4+ T cells was sequenced by way of the Oncomine TCR Beta short-read assay. TCRdb recomputed calls from the PCR reads with MiXCR, one row per CDR3 protein. The profile covers 13,000 or so distinct CDR3 sequences, with about three fifths appearing a single time and about 12% taken by the ten largest. Specified treatment: roughly ten-day PBMC culture with coronavirus spike peptide pools or control peptides (ViraFEST assay). What these receptors recognize is not known. Material for sequencing was CD4+ T cells from blood, cultured in vitro. All receptors come from a human donor who had recovered from COVID-19.

The chain is built from TRBV6-5 and TRBJ2-1, with TRBD1 identical over 10 bases. Germline V lookup: CDR1 MNHEY, CDR2 SVGAGI. The CDR3 totals 16 residues. Trimming at V came to 1 base and at J to 6 bases, leaving 6 bases not matched to a gene. The DNA of the CDR3 is TGTGCCAGCAGTTACTACCGGGACAGGGGTATCAATGAGCAGTTCTTC. It translates to CASSYYRDRGINEQFF.

This chain connects TRBV24-1 to TRBJ2-4; D call uncertain. Germline V CDR1 and CDR2: KGHDR, SFDVKD. V was clipped by 0 bases and J by 8 bases, with 10 bases between them. The length of the CDR3 is 14 residues. The CDR3 bases are TGTGCCACCAGTGATTTGAGAAGTGGGGACATTCAGTACTTC. Translating gives CATSDLRSGDIQYF.

This clonotype has more than one count but fewer than ten. The chain combines TRBV19 with TRBJ2-5; 7 bases line up with TRBD1. V shed 6 bases, J shed 1 base, and the junction held 2 bases outside the gene matches. The germline V gene encodes CDR1 LNHDA and CDR2 SQIVND (reference sequence). The CDR3 consists of 13 residues. The DNA for the CDR3 is TGTGCCAGTAGACGACAGGGCCAAGAGACCCAGTACTTC. This codes for CASRRQGQETQYF.

This clonotype occurred a few times. V usage is TRBV7-9 and J usage is TRBJ1-2; D ambiguous. This CDR3 spans 15 amino acids. V lost 5 bases and J 3 bases, leaving 16 bases between the germline ends. In germline, CDR1 is SEHNR, CDR2 FQNEAQ (reference sequence). The CDR3 nucleotides are TGTGCCAGCAGCCAAGAACTGGTAGTCGACTATGGCTACACCTTC. Its translation: CASSQELVVDYGYTF.

J is TRBJ1-6 and V is TRBV7-8; tentative D call: TRBD1 (5 bases). The CDR3 totals 15 residues. Germline CDR1 reads SGHVS; CDR2 reads FQNEAQ. V was trimmed by 2 bases and J by 4 bases, leaving 9 bases between them. In DNA form, the CDR3 reads TGTGCCAGCAGCTTAACAGGAGCTTATAATTCACCCCTCCACTTT. Its translation: CASSLTGAYNSPLHF.

This clonotype was counted once. The chain joins TRBV9 to TRBJ2-5; the match to TRBD1 covers 8 bases. This CDR3 comprises 14 residues. Germline CDR1 is SGDLS and CDR2 is YYNGEE. V was pared by 0 bases and J by 5 bases, with 3 bases of the junction left unmatched. The CDR3 DNA is TGTGCCAGCAGCGTAGCAGGGGGCGAGGAGACCCAGTACTTC. This translates into CASSVAGGEETQYF.

The chain uses TRBV23-1 and TRBJ2-5; D tentatively reads TRBD1 or TRBD2 (5 bases each). TRBV23-1 is reported as an ORF; its role is uncertain. The V gene lost 2 bases and the J gene lost 6 bases, with 7 bases spanning the gap. The CDR3 is made up of 12 amino acids. As DNA, the CDR3 is TGCGCCAGCAGTCAAGAGGGGAAGACCCAGTACTTC. It codes for CASSQEGKTQYF.

The chain uses TRBV20-1 and TRBJ2-1; 11 bases map to TRBD2. Germline values: CDR1 DFQATT, CDR2 SNEGSKA (reference sequence). Losses at the gene ends were 8 bases for V and 7 bases for J; bases not matched to a gene: 7. CDR3 length equals 13 residues. CDR3 region: CSQLAGVNNEQFF. The CDR3 DNA reads as TGCAGTCAACTAGCGGGAGTAAATAATGAGCAGTTCTTC.

This clonotype has just a few counts. The chain links TRBV12-3 or TRBV12-4 to TRBJ2-7; 11 nucleotides line up with TRBD2. With V trimmed by 4 bases and J by 7 bases, 3 bases remained unmatched. This CDR3 comprises 13 residues. CDR3 sequence reads: CASSSVAGGEQYF. CDR3 DNA sequence: TGTGCCAGCAGTTCTGTAGCGGGAGGGGAGCAGTACTTC.

The chain is built from TRBV28 and TRBJ2-2, with D possibly called TRBD1 or TRBD2 (8 bases each). Trimming took off 6 bases at V and 5 bases at J, with 31 bases between the two ends. Looked up from germline, CDR1 is MDHEN and CDR2 is SYDVKM. The length of the CDR3 is 20 residues. DNA for the CDR3: TGTGCCAGCAGCCTGGGCACAGGGGGTTTGAGCGGGAGACCGACCGGGGAGCTGTTTTTT. Translation: CASSLGTGGLSGRPTGELFF.

The chain couples TRBV6-1 to TRBJ2-2; possible D gene TRBD1, 6 bases. The length of the CDR3 is 14 residues. The ends were cut back, 8 bases at V and 8 bases at J, with 18 bases in the middle. CDR1 MNHNS and CDR2 SASEGT come from the germline V gene. The CDR3 sequence: CASGGQGTRGELFF. The CDR3 bases are TGTGCCAGCGGGGGACAAGGGACCAGGGGGGAGCTGTTTTTT.

The chain has TRBV30 and TRBJ2-6; no firm D call. The CDR3 runs 15 residues. The germline V gene encodes CDR1 GTSNPN and CDR2 SVGIG (reference sequence). V lost 3 bases and J lost 0, with 9 bases in between. The CDR3 spells CAWSPEFSGANVLTF. The CDR3, as DNA: TGTGCCTGGAGCCCCGAATTCTCTGGGGCCAACGTCCTGACTTTC.

The chain has TRBV7-9 and TRBJ1-2; no definite D call. The CDR3 contains 11 residues. The V end was cut by 5 bases, the J end by 4 bases, with 5 bases between. Per the germline V gene, CDR1 is SEHNR and CDR2 is FQNEAQ (reference sequence). Here the CDR3 reads CASSERYGYTF. In nucleotides, the CDR3 is TGTGCCAGCAGCGAGCGCTATGGCTACACCTTC.

This clonotype is medium-sized by share. The junction departs from the called germline gene at one end, perhaps through a read error. The chain couples TRBV5-6 to TRBJ2-7, with a weak D call TRBD1 (6 bases). CDR3 size: 15 residues. Germline V gene sequence: CDR1 SGHDT, CDR2 YYEEEE. The DNA for the CDR3 is TGTGCCAGCAGCTTTTCGAACCTTACAGGGCCACGTCCCCACTTC. Its translation is CASSFSNLTGPRPHF.

This clonotype was detected only a few times. The genes are TRBV20-1 and TRBJ2-5, with D maybe TRBD2 (6 bases). Germline V gives CDR1 DFQATT, CDR2 SNEGSKA (reference sequence). This CDR3 has 12 amino acids. Trimming removed 6 bases from V and 5 bases from J, with 13 bases in between. CDR3 in DNA: TGCAGTGCGATGGGACTGCGGGAGACCCAGTACTTC. Protein product: CSAMGLRETQYF.

The chain uses TRBV28 and TRBJ1-2; D ambiguous. V dropped 3 bases and J dropped 4 bases, with 12 bases sitting between them. This CDR3 comprises 14 residues. Looked up from germline, CDR1 is MDHEN and CDR2 is SYDVKM. This CDR3 is CASSLVLAGYGYTF. The CDR3 nucleotides read TGTGCCAGCAGTTTGGTTCTGGCCGGCTATGGCTACACCTTC.

The chain links TRBV5-4 to TRBJ1-2; D may be TRBD1 (6 bases). Trimming shortened V by 2 bases and J by 5 bases, and 13 bases separated the two germline ends. Per the germline V gene, CDR1 is SGHNT and CDR2 is YYREEE (reference sequence). The CDR3 covers 14 residues. Here the CDR3 DNA reads TGTGCCAGCAGCTTACGCAGGGGCCCATATGGCTACACCTTC. Encoded protein: CASSLRRGPYGYTF.

V gene TRBV28 combines with J gene TRBJ1-5; D is possibly TRBD1 (5 bases). In germline, CDR1 is MDHEN, CDR2 SYDVKM. This CDR3 has 15 amino acids. The germline V and J ends were trimmed by 6 bases and 3 bases, with 15 bases remaining between them. This chain's CDR3 is CASRGPQAFNQPQHF. Here the CDR3 DNA reads TGTGCCAGCAGGGGGCCGCAGGCCTTCAATCAGCCCCAGCATTTT.

A few counts support this clonotype. V and J are TRBV30 and TRBJ2-3, with 8 bases fitting TRBD2. The CDR3 length is 18 residues. Germline V lookup: CDR1 GTSNPN, CDR2 SVGIG (reference sequence). V shed 4 bases and J 9 bases; nucleotides not matched to a gene: 24. CDR3 sequence reads: CAWTIPPPGAGGGRTQYF. The CDR3 DNA sequence: TGTGCCTGGACTATCCCCCCCCCGGGCGCGGGAGGTGGGCGAACGCAGTATTTT.

The chain joins TRBV20-1 to TRBJ1-6; D perhaps matches TRBD1 (6 bases). CDR3 length: 14 amino acids. V lost 6 bases and J lost 3, with 12 bases in between. Per germline, CDR1 DFQATT and CDR2 SNEGSKA (reference sequence). CDR3 protein: CSATTGHYNSPLHF. For the CDR3, the DNA is TGCAGTGCAACGACAGGACACTATAATTCACCCCTCCACTTT.

This rearrangement joins TRBV18 to TRBJ1-6; unclear D gene. V gave up 2 bases and J gave up 6 bases, with 5 bases separating them. Looked up from germline, CDR1 is KGHSH and CDR2 is LQKENI. The CDR3 contains 13 residues. The CDR3 spells CASSPSGNSPLHF. The CDR3, as DNA: TGTGCCAGCTCACCATCCGGTAATTCACCCCTCCACTTT.

This clonotype qualifies as large. The rearrangement links TRBV11-3 to TRBJ2-2; 11 nucleotides line up with TRBD2. Germline CDR1 is SGHNT and CDR2 is YENEEA. V dropped 4 bases and J dropped 4; count of bases not matched to a gene: 8. CDR3 length: 17 amino acids. The CDR3 DNA is TGTGCCAGCAGCTCCGCTTTAGCGGGAGGGCCCACCGGGGAGCTGTTTTTT. It encodes CASSSALAGGPTGELFF.

The CDR3 sequence: CASTPGGYNSPLHF. CDR3 DNA: TGTGCCAGCACGCCAGGGGGCTATAATTCACCCCTCCACTTT. The rearrangement links TRBV25-1 to TRBJ1-6; TRBD1 matches 7 bases. In germline, CDR1 is MGHDK, CDR2 SYGVNS. The junction had 3 bases not matched to a gene; V was cut back by 7 bases and J by 3 bases. The CDR3 extends over 14 amino acids. The complete variable domain, with remaining parts taken from reference TRBV25-1 and TRBJ1-6, reads EADIYQTPRYLVIGTGKKITLECSQTMGHDKMYWYQQDPGMELHLIHYSYGVNSTEKGDLSSESTVSRIRTEHFPLTLESARPSHTSQYLCASTPGGYNSPLHFGNGTRLTVT.

The chain uses TRBV7-8 and TRBJ1-2; 8 bases are shared with TRBD1. Unmatched junction bases numbered 2, after V lost 2 bases and J lost 3 bases. Germline values: CDR1 SGHVS, CDR2 FQNEAQ. The CDR3 consists of 14 residues. CDR3 in DNA: TGTGCCAGCAGCTTACAGGGGGCGGACTATGGCTACACCTTC. Translated: CASSLQGADYGYTF.

The rearrangement links TRBV6-2 or TRBV6-3 to TRBJ1-2; TRBD1 matches 8 bases. V shed 0 bases, J shed 2 bases, and the junction held 2 bases outside the gene matches. CDR1 MNHEY and CDR2 SVGEGT come from the germline V gene. The CDR3 has 15 amino acids. For the CDR3, the DNA is TGTGCCAGCAGTTACTCGGGACAGGTCAACTATGGCTACACCTTC. Its translation: CASSYSGQVNYGYTF.

The genes are TRBV28 and TRBJ2-7, with a tentative D call TRBD1 (6 bases). Trimming pared 6 bases from V and 0 bases from J, leaving 18 bases between. Germline assignment: CDR1 MDHEN and CDR2 SYDVKM. This CDR3 comprises 16 residues. The CDR3 region has the DNA TGTGCCAGCAGCCCTGGGGACAACCGCCTCTCCTACGAGCAGTACTTC. Translated, it gives CASSPGDNRLSYEQYF. The full variable domain, completed using reference TRBV28 and TRBJ2-7, is DVKVTQSSRYLVKRTGEKVFLECVQDMDHENMFWYRQDPGLGLRLIYFSYDVKMKEKGDIPEGYSVSREKKERFSLILESASTNQTSMYLCASSPGDNRLSYEQYFGPGTRLTVT.

The rearrangement links TRBV29-1 to TRBJ1-1; D call uncertain. Germline V gene sequence: CDR1 SQVTM, CDR2 ANQGSEA. Trimming removed 1 base at V and 2 bases at J, with 8 bases between. The CDR3 is 13 amino acids. The DNA of the CDR3 is TGCAGCGTTGAAGGGAGTACTAACACTGAAGCTTTCTTT. As protein: CSVEGSTNTEAFF.

This clonotype turned up a few times. The J gene is TRBJ2-1, the V gene TRBV7-9, with D perhaps matching TRBD2 (6 bases). CDR1 and CDR2 from the germline V gene are SEHNR and FQNEAQ (reference sequence). The length of the CDR3 is 16 residues. Trimming stripped 5 bases from V and 8 bases from J, with 22 bases between. The CDR3 DNA reads as TGTGCCAGCAGCCCCAGTCGCAACAAAGCTAGCGATGAGCAGTTCTTC. Its translation is CASSPSRNKASDEQFF.